Below, 7 T cell receptor beta chains from the same sample are listed, as sequenced in a study of blood T cell repertoires in COVID-19. The method was immunoSEQ multiplex PCR; TCRdb's version includes in-frame clones alone and lacks a portion of them. The table lists 160,000 or so clones, approximately 81% of them singletons, with 5.4% in the top ten. Source material: peripheral blood. Source of these receptors: a woman between 45 and 60 years old with COVID-19, enrolled during active disease.

The chain carries TRBV4-3 and TRBJ1-2, with D perhaps TRBD1 (6 bases). The length of the CDR3 is 15 residues. Trimming left V 4 bases short and J 3 bases short, with 15 bases between. Looked up from germline, CDR1 is LGHNA and CDR2 is YSLEER. CDR3 DNA: TGCGCCAGCAGCCTCGACGTGGGGACACACTATGGCTACACCTTC. Its protein is CASSLDVGTHYGYTF.

The V and J genes are TRBV12-5 and TRBJ1-2; D is uncertain. Germline CDR1 LGHNT, CDR2 FRNRAP. The germline V and J ends were trimmed by 4 bases and 6 bases, with 9 bases remaining between them. The CDR3 consists of 12 residues. CDR3 coding DNA: TGTGCTAGTGGTTCGGGATTCGATGGCTACACCTTC. Its translation: CASGSGFDGYTF.

CDR3 coding DNA: TGTGCCAGTAGTCGAGCGGCGGTCTCTGGAAACACCATATATTTT. Protein product: CASSRAAVSGNTIYF. The gene calls are TRBV19 and TRBJ1-3; D gene unclear. V was shortened by 5 bases and J by 0 bases, with 11 bases between the two germline ends. Germline V gives CDR1 LNHDA, CDR2 SQIVND (reference sequence). The CDR3 loop spans 15 amino acids. Looking up the rest from reference TRBV19 and TRBJ1-3 gives the full variable domain: DGGITQSPKYLFRKEGQNVTLSCEQNLNHDAMYWYRQDPGQGLRLIYYSQIVNDFQKGDIAEGYSVSREKKESFPLTVTSAQKNPTAFYLCASSRAAVSGNTIYFGEGSWLTVV.

The chain uses TRBV9 and TRBJ1-3, with a tentative D call TRBD1 (6 bases). With 3 bases removed from V and 1 base from J, the gap between germline ends came to 11 bases. Germline CDR1 reads SGDLS; CDR2 reads YYNGEE. This CDR3 spans 15 amino acids. CDR3 protein: CASSAQGSSGNTIYF. DNA of the CDR3: TGTGCCAGCAGCGCCCAGGGGTCTTCTGGAAACACCATATATTTT.

This clone has a single count. This chain links TRBV5-1 with TRBJ2-7; D gene unclear. Germline CDR1 reads SGHRS; CDR2 reads YFSETQ. This CDR3 comprises 13 residues. The V gene lost 3 bases and the J gene lost 0 bases, with 7 bases spanning the gap. The CDR3 bases are TGCGCCAGCAGCTCAGACAACTCCTACGAGCAGTACTTC. Amino acid sequence: CASSSDNSYEQYF.

V is TRBV10-2 and J is TRBJ1-6; TRBD1 agrees at 8 bases. Germline V lookup: CDR1 WSHSY, CDR2 SAAADI. J lost 5 bases, V lost 9 bases, and 6 bases had no gene match. CDR3 length: 14 amino acids. The CDR3 region has the DNA TGCGCCAGTCGAGACAGGGGTGATAATTCACCCCTCCACTTT. This translates into CASRDRGDNSPLHF.

V is TRBV11-3 and J is TRBJ2-7; TRBD1 is a possible D gene (5 bases). In germline, CDR1 is SGHNT, CDR2 YENEEA. Trimming stripped 3 bases from V and 2 bases from J, with 11 bases between. There are 14 residues in the CDR3. DNA of the CDR3: TGTGCCAGCAGCTTCGTAACAGGAGCCTACGAGCAGTACTTC. It encodes CASSFVTGAYEQYF.